Below, one TCR beta chain is given with its context. No cognate antigen has been identified for it. Base-call qualities are not available, and no considerably larger clone is one nucleotide away. This sample was included in a study of cytomegalovirus exposure and HLA in healthy donors (dated by TCRdb to 2015 to 2018). Background for the entire study: An earlier analysis of some 500 of the donors reported approximately 300 Gb of sequence data and roughly 100 million unique TCR beta sequences from roughly 200 million T cells. An early release covering some 640 HLA-typed donors comprised around 300 gigabases of sequencing data and tens of millions of unique TCR sequences. The genetic ancestry cluster associated with self-reported Caucasian donors included 70% to 85% of the approximately 410 genotyped donors. The aim of the study was to test whether cataloging public T cell receptors could identify signatures of past pathogen exposure. The T cell repertoires of roughly 660 subjects were profiled by immunosequencing and related to cytomegalovirus serostatus. Besides the first cohort of about 730 subjects, a separate validation cohort made up of over a hundred different subjects was used. To predict cytomegalovirus infection status, the study combined high-throughput TCR immunosequencing, statistical association of individual TCRs with disease status, and machine learning. A later analysis re-examined previously published TCR beta repertoires from more than 600 donors and added high-resolution HLA genotyping to investigate patterns of TCR occurrence. Rather than using new phenotypic data, the later analysis identified candidate immune exposures from TCR beta sequences and from how often those sequences occurred across donors. To decide whether each TCR beta V gene segment behaved as functional or pseudogenic, an earlier analysis of some 580 of the donors relied on high-throughput TCR beta sequencing. Donor age, sex, ethnicity and CMV serostatus were compiled alongside the repertoire data. A later genetic analysis took genome-wide SNP genotypes for about three fifths of the 666 donors and used that subset as a discovery cohort. All discovery cohort repertoires had been generated on a single sequencing platform. Both class I and class II loci were covered by HLA typing, at four-digit resolution. Typing coverage varied by locus: 629-630 donors for A, B, C, DRB1 and DQB1; roughly 520 for DQA1; 600 to 610 for DPA1; 450 to 480 for DPB1. Four or five DR-DQ haplotypes were handled as single units for association and clustering because linkage in the cohort was strong. Across around 400 genotyped donors of the cohort, an average of roughly 250,000 unique TCR beta nucleotide sequences per donor were sequenced, and roughly 18% of those sequences were non-productive. The paper as a whole reports these results and caveats: It was suggested by the authors that the approach could potentially be generalized to other disease states and immunological phenotypes. An association between a missense DCLRE1C variant and V-gene and J-gene trimming of TCR beta chains was found in a later genetic analysis and replicated in an independent cohort. Some IMGT-functional V segments, including TRBV6-2 and TRBV6-3, could not be told apart with the 87-base-pair reads, so those segments were excluded. A cluster of highly shared sequence variants was judged likely to represent a technical artifact of the sequencing pipeline. Because counts were too low, about 17 rarely observed V segments, including chromosome 9 orphons, were excluded from the earlier analysis of about 500 of the donors. In vitro tests confirmed that three of the cytomegalovirus-associated TCR beta chains recognize cytomegalovirus antigens. HLA typing was unavailable for some donors at each locus, so association tests used only the typed subset. A later analysis associated approximately 17,000 TCR beta sequences with specific HLA alleles at a false discovery rate of 0.05. The study listed 164 TCR beta chains as associated with cytomegalovirus. According to a later analysis, TCR association rates differed among HLA loci, with DRB1 alleles showing the most associated TCRs and HLA-C alleles showing the fewest. In a later analysis, HLA-associated TCR beta chains showed more clonal expansion and lower generation probabilities than non-associated chains that were equally common. In a later analysis, most CMV-associated TCR beta chains were found to appear HLA-restricted, with HLA associations seemingly driven largely by CMV exposure. A later genetic analysis reported fewer N-insertions in productive TCRs among donors in an Asian-associated ancestry cluster than the roughly 700-donor mean. Most TCR sequences were observed very rarely across donors, whereas some public TCRs were present in many individuals. The classifier was reported to diagnose cytomegalovirus status with high specificity and sensitivity in both the original and validation cohorts. Several of the top co-occurrence clusters appeared to be linked to parvovirus B19, influenza, CMV and Epstein-Barr virus, according to a later analysis. Only TCR beta chains were sequenced in this cohort, and the absence of alpha or paired-chain data limited detectable features. An earlier analysis of several hundred of the donors showed that most TCR beta V segments appeared in productive rearrangements either about 87% or about 30% of the time, which broadly matched IMGT annotations. A further reported finding was that TCR beta sequences accurately predicted the HLA-A and HLA-B alleles for most subjects in the first cohort. Linkage disequilibrium might explain the correlated functional status among segregating V segments, but an unknown experimental factor could not be excluded. Strong co-occurrence of HLA alleles, especially DR and DQ, made assigning TCR associations to individual alleles difficult. Sequencing depth was assumed to be roughly uniform across donors in the presence/absence analyses, though that assumption may not hold. Immune exposure information for the cohort was limited to CMV serostatus.

Trimming at the junction amounts to 2 bases on V and 8 bases on J, and the germline ends lie 7 bases apart. Counted from cysteine to phenylalanine, this CDR3 has 12 amino acids. Kept here is only the CDR3 DNA, which spans 36 bases and is read in frame from base 1. The germline V gene encodes CDR1 MGHDK and CDR2 SYGVNS. The cohort consisted of 600 to 750 healthy bone marrow donors. At the time of sampling, all cohort members were nominally healthy, though unrecorded immune exposures were likely present. The donor was CMV seronegative and belonged to the group of around 350 seronegative cohort members. Every donor gave a peripheral blood sample, and the peripheral blood mononuclear cells from that sample were used for TCR beta sequencing. Genomic DNA extraction from the blood cell samples was performed with the Qiagen DNeasy Blood Extraction Kit. Preparation of the library involved the immunoSEQ multiplex PCR assay. For the multiplex PCR, a mixture combining 60 forward primers for TCR Vbeta segments and 13 reverse primers for TCR Jbeta segments was used. A multiplex PCR assay on genomic DNA amplified the CDR3 region of rearranged TCR beta genes. The Illumina HiSeq System was used to sequence the amplified TCR beta libraries as 87-base-pair reads. As for the authors' bioinformatics: A later analysis tallied 80 million to 95 million unique TCR beta chains across the 650 to 750 repertoires, and about 12 million of those chains were shared by two or more donors. A nearest-neighbor algorithm error-corrected the raw reads and collapsed the reads into unique sequences, merging closely related sequences to remove PCR and sequencing errors. To assign V, D and J gene segments, CDR3 sequences were aligned to IMGT reference sequences. For a sequence to be retained, at least a six-nucleotide match to both a V gene segment and a J gene segment was required. A rearrangement counted as productive if the CDR3 had no stop codons and remained in frame with V and J, and every other rearrangement counted as non-productive. Following IMGT convention, CDR3 was defined as the stretch from the second conserved V-encoded cysteine to the conserved J-encoded phenylalanine. In an earlier analysis of around 640 of the donors, sequences lacking an unambiguous match to a single V gene segment were excluded. In an earlier analysis of roughly 500 of the donors, V segments were called functional above 56.7% productive rearrangements and were called segregating when the between-donor standard deviation exceeded 5%. To diagnose cytomegalovirus status from the catalog of TCR beta chain sequences, a statistical classification framework was built. In a later analysis, TCR nucleotide sequences were compared against IMGT/GENE-DB human TR gene sequences so that V and J genes could be assigned. A later analysis assigned CDR3 sequences and most-parsimonious VDJ recombination scenarios with the TCRdist pipeline. In a later analysis, each TCR beta chain was defined by its CDR3 amino acid sequence together with its V-gene family, and reads lacking a unique V-gene family were excluded. As a way to deal with suspected cross-contamination and a sequencing artifact, a later analysis dropped 450 to 600 nucleotide sequences that were highly shared and had low generation probability. For each public chain, a later analysis derived a clonal expansion index from normalized ranks of inferred template counts within each repertoire. In a later analysis, generation probabilities were computed using a VDJ recombination model fitted to out-of-frame rearrangements, and the results were checked against IGoR. A later analysis scored TCR-TCR, TCR-HLA and TCR-CMV co-occurrence with hypergeometric tests, applying a repertoire-size bias correction to TCR pairs. In a later analysis, false discovery rates were estimated by permuting HLA or CMV assignments 20 times. In a later analysis, co-occurring TCRs were grouped with DBSCAN, and TCRdist sequence similarity was added when clustering was performed within HLA-allele-positive subsets. For co-occurrence clustering, repertoires with fewer than 30,000 or more than 120,000 public chains were excluded, along with 5 or 6 repertoires with anomalous nucleotide sharing. TCRdb retrieved this table from immuneACCESS and kept in-frame rearrangements only. Not all clones are present; in checked studies, unresolved V genes account for under half, and no reason is known for the remainder. V and J calls and clone size are those listed in that table; D and trimming were worked out from the DNA. The sample table records about 120,000 clones; 75% to 85% of these occur just once. The ten largest account for 1.5% to 2% of the sample.

The source of this sequence is a man aged 35 to 55 in good health and CMV-seronegative. Recombination linked TRBV25-1 to TRBJ2-1, with TRBD1 as a weak D call on 6 bases. Material for sequencing was PBMCs. The DNA reads TGTGCCAGCAGTGAACAGGGGTATGAGCAGTTCTTC. Translated, it reads CASSEQGYEQFF.